These 23 T cell receptor beta chains share one sample of origin, sequenced in a study of blood T cell repertoires in COVID-19. Clones were sequenced by immunoSEQ multiplex PCR, and TCRdb holds only the in-frame ones, with some missing. Seen here are hundreds of thousands of clones, less than 85% observed once, and the top ten hold around 3.4%. The specimen sequenced was peripheral blood. Receptors originate from a woman aged 18-29 years with acute or convalescent COVID-19.

V is TRBV5-1 and J is TRBJ2-7; no clear D. V was clipped by 5 bases and J by 0 bases, with 12 bases between them. The CDR3 has 14 residues. Looked up from germline, CDR1 is SGHRS and CDR2 is YFSETQ. The CDR3 sequence: CASSETLSSYEQYF. The CDR3 coding sequence is TGCGCCAGCAGTGAGACTCTTAGCTCCTACGAGCAGTACTTC.

The rearrangement uses TRBV24-1 and TRBJ2-3; possibly TRBD1 for D (6 bases). Between the trimmed V and J ends, which lost 2 bases and 8 bases, there was a span of 7 bases. The CDR3 is made up of 12 amino acids. The germline V gene encodes CDR1 KGHDR and CDR2 SFDVKD. Here the CDR3 DNA reads TGTGCCACCAGTGATTCAGGGGTTACGCAGTATTTT. Its protein product is CATSDSGVTQYF.

The genes are TRBV15 and TRBJ1-5; 7 positions agree with TRBD1. Per germline, CDR1 LNHNV and CDR2 YYDKDF (reference sequence). This CDR3 contains 15 residues. After removal of 2 bases from V and 5 bases from J, the junction contained 6 bases not matched to a gene. The CDR3 region is CATSRSPTGYQPQHF. The CDR3 DNA reads as TGTGCCACCAGCAGATCCCCGACAGGGTATCAGCCCCAGCATTTT. Drawing the rest from reference TRBV15 and TRBJ1-5, the complete variable domain is DAMVIQNPRYQVTQFGKPVTLSCSQTLNHNVMYWYQQKSSQAPKLLFHYYDKDFNNEADTPDNFQSRRPNTSFCFLDIRSPGLGDTAMYLCATSRSPTGYQPQHFGDGTRLSIL.

The chain is built from TRBV6-1 and TRBJ2-1, with 12 bases matching TRBD2. Germline V lookup: CDR1 MNHNS, CDR2 SASEGT. CDR3 size: 15 residues. The ends lost 5 bases at V and 7 bases at J; junction bases unmatched: 6. This CDR3 is CASSLGLAGLNEQFF. The CDR3 DNA reads TGTGCCAGCAGTCTCGGACTAGCGGGATTAAATGAGCAGTTCTTC.

The rearrangement links TRBV5-4 to TRBJ1-2; TRBD1 might be the D (6 bases). Germline CDR1 is SGHNT and CDR2 is YYREEE (reference sequence). Trimming stripped 2 bases from V and 2 bases from J, with 13 bases between. The CDR3 runs to 15 residues. CDR3 sequence (DNA): TGTGCCAGCAGCTTCCAGGGGACGGCGAACTATGGCTACACCTTC. It yields the protein CASSFQGTANYGYTF.

The rearrangement uses TRBV6-5 and TRBJ1-5; no definite D call. V lost 0 bases and J 7 bases, leaving 10 bases between the germline ends. There are 14 residues in the CDR3. CDR1 is MNHEY and CDR2 is SVGAGI in the germline V gene. This CDR3 reads CASSYSPGKQPQHF. CDR3 nucleotide sequence: TGTGCCAGCAGTTACTCTCCGGGAAAACAGCCCCAGCATTTT.

To note about this clone: This CDR3 is also generated by other DNA sequences in the sample. The V and J genes are TRBV5-1 and TRBJ2-1, with 7 bases aligning to TRBD2. Germline CDR1 reads SGHRS; CDR2 reads YFSETQ. J gave up 7 bases and V 0 bases, and 4 bases lay outside the gene matches. This CDR3 comprises 14 residues. The CDR3 nucleotides read TGCGCCAGCAGCTTGGGGACGGGGGGAAATGAGCAGTTCTTC. Translation: CASSLGTGGNEQFF.

The chain couples TRBV3-1 (or the pseudogene TRBV3-2) to TRBJ2-7, with TRBD2 identical over 7 bases. Germline V gene data show CDR1 as LGHDT and CDR2 as YNNKEL (reference sequence). The CDR3 covers 15 residues. J lost 3 bases, V lost 6 bases, and 11 bases had no gene match. CDR3 coding DNA: TGTGCCAGCAGTCAGAGTGAAAGGGAGGGCTACGAGCAGTACTTC. Its translation is CASSQSEREGYEQYF.

The chain recombines TRBV28 with TRBJ2-1; 7 bases are a match to TRBD1. This CDR3 region has 12 residues. The J segment lost 8 bases and the V segment lost 6 bases, leaving 4 bases of the junction unmatched. Germline V gene data show CDR1 as MDHEN and CDR2 as SYDVKM. CDR3 nucleotides: TGTGCCAGCAGCAGGGGGACGGATGAGCAGTTCTTC. It yields the protein CASSRGTDEQFF.

The V and J genes are TRBV5-1 and TRBJ1-1; TRBD1 might be the D (6 bases). V dropped 4 bases and J dropped 1 base, with 14 bases sitting between them. CDR1 is SGHRS, CDR2 YFSETQ, per germline. The CDR3 has 15 residues. The CDR3 DNA reads TGCGCCAGCAGCCCATCCGGACAGAAGAACACTGAAGCTTTCTTT. The encoded protein is CASSPSGQKNTEAFF.

This chain uses TRBV30 with TRBJ2-7; D is perhaps TRBD2 (6 bases). V lost 2 bases, J lost 3 bases, and 17 bases lay in between. Germline V gives CDR1 GTSNPN, CDR2 SVGIG (reference sequence). The CDR3 has 15 amino acids. In DNA form, the CDR3 reads TGTGCCTGGAGTTTGCCGGAGGGACCCGACTACGAGCAGTACTTC. The encoded protein is CAWSLPEGPDYEQYF. The full variable domain, in which reference TRBV30 and TRBJ2-7 provide the parts outside the CDR3, is SQTIHQWPATLVQPVGSPLSLECTVEGTSNPNLYWYRQAAGRGLQLLFYSVGIGQISSEVPQNLSASRPQDRQFILSSKKLLLSDSGFYLCAWSLPEGPDYEQYFGPGTRLTVT.

The chain links TRBV5-1 to TRBJ1-1; D possibly corresponds to TRBD1 (6 bases). Germline assignment: CDR1 SGHRS and CDR2 YFSETQ. The CDR3 consists of 14 residues. The V end was cut by 8 bases, the J end by 1 base, with 15 bases between. The CDR3 region is CASFRGAGNTEAFF. CDR3 sequence (DNA): TGCGCCAGTTTCAGGGGCGCAGGGAACACTGAAGCTTTCTTT.

This clone was seen only a few times. The chain recombines TRBV7-9 with TRBJ2-1; D gene ambiguous. Per the germline V gene, CDR1 is SEHNR and CDR2 is FQNEAQ (reference sequence). The CDR3 covers 14 residues. V lost 1 base to trimming and J lost 0 bases, with 4 bases between them. CDR3 in amino acids: CASSLGGSYNEQFF. As DNA, the CDR3 is TGTGCCAGCAGCTTAGGCGGCTCCTACAATGAGCAGTTCTTC.

This chain uses TRBV28 with TRBJ1-1; tentatively, D is TRBD1 (5 bases). The ends were cut back, 2 bases at V and 4 bases at J, with 17 bases in the middle. The CDR3 consists of 16 residues. Germline-derived CDR1 and CDR2 are MDHEN and SYDVKM. CDR3 coding DNA: TGTGCCAGCAGTTTAACACCCCGGGTGCAGGGCACTGAAGCTTTCTTT. It yields the protein CASSLTPRVQGTEAFF.

The chain recombines TRBV5-6 with TRBJ1-2; possible D gene TRBD1, 5 bases. The V gene's germline CDR1 is SGHDT and CDR2 YYEEEE. This CDR3 has 15 amino acids. Trimming pared 2 bases from V and 4 bases from J, leaving 15 bases between. The CDR3 DNA is TGTGCCAGCAGCTTAAGCGGGGGAGGACTCTATGGCTACACCTTC. Its protein is CASSLSGGGLYGYTF.

This clone was seen a single time. V usage is TRBV28 and J usage is TRBJ2-4; maybe TRBD1 (6 bases). Trimming stripped 5 bases from V and 4 bases from J, with 12 bases between. Germline CDR1 MDHEN, CDR2 SYDVKM. This CDR3 spans 14 amino acids. Here the CDR3 reads CASSLTRGKNIQYF. Written as DNA, the CDR3 is TGTGCCAGCAGTCTAACTAGGGGGAAAAACATTCAGTACTTC.

This clone was found once. The J gene is TRBJ1-1, the V gene TRBV28; 9 bases are a match to TRBD1. The CDR3 totals 17 residues. Germline V CDR1 and CDR2: MDHEN, SYDVKM. The V and J ends lost 4 bases and 3 bases, in that order; junction bases with no gene match: 12. The CDR3 loop reads CASSSPYRGPLDTEAFF. CDR3 coding DNA: TGTGCCAGCAGTTCCCCTTACAGGGGGCCCTTGGACACTGAAGCTTTCTTT.

The chain uses TRBV10-3 and TRBJ2-7, with 10 bases fitting TRBD1. Germline loops: CDR1 ENHRY, CDR2 SYGVKD. The CDR3 extends over 14 amino acids. Trimming cost V 10 bases and J 6 bases; bases outside gene matches: 12. The CDR3 spells CATKTTGGEAEQYF. The CDR3 DNA sequence: TGTGCCACCAAAACGACAGGGGGCGAGGCCGAGCAGTACTTC.

CDR3 sequence: CASSFGGSTDTQYF. DNA of the CDR3: TGTGCCAGCAGTTTTGGCGGCAGCACAGATACGCAGTATTTT. The J gene is TRBJ2-3, the V gene TRBV28; D is unresolved. Per the germline V gene, CDR1 is MDHEN and CDR2 is SYDVKM. The CDR3 is made up of 14 amino acids. Trimming took off 3 bases at V and 0 bases at J, with 7 bases between the two ends.

V and J are TRBV9 and TRBJ1-5, with D possibly matching TRBD1 (5 bases). Germline loops: CDR1 SGDLS, CDR2 YYNGEE. There are 14 residues in the CDR3. Trimming removed 4 bases from V and 2 bases from J, with 10 bases in between. CDR3 DNA sequence: TGTGCCAGCAGCCCCGGGGGAGGCAATCAGCCCCAGCATTTT. Its translation is CASSPGGGNQPQHF.

The table lists this clone with a count of one. The J gene is TRBJ1-5, the V gene TRBV19; D call uncertain. V gave up 10 bases and J gave up 0 bases, with 10 bases separating them. The CDR3 runs to 13 residues. Germline V CDR1 and CDR2: LNHDA, SQIVND (reference sequence). The CDR3 loop is CATRGNSNQPQHF. CDR3 bases: TGTGCCACCAGAGGGAATAGCAATCAGCCCCAGCATTTT.

The V and J genes are TRBV12-3 or TRBV12-4 and TRBJ2-2; tentatively, D is TRBD1 (5 bases). This CDR3 region has 13 residues. Between the trimmed V and J ends, which lost 1 base and 5 bases, there was a span of 5 bases. The DNA for the CDR3 is TGTGCCAGCAGTTTAGAGGGGACCGGGGAGCTGTTTTTT. This gives the protein CASSLEGTGELFF.

The V and J genes are TRBV11-2 and TRBJ2-5; 9 bases are shared with TRBD2. Germline V gene lookup returns CDR1 SGHAT and CDR2 FQNNGV. The length of the CDR3 is 15 residues. Germline trimming cut 1 base from V and 6 bases from J; bases unmatched to any gene: 6. The CDR3 protein is CASSLAGTSRQTQYF. The CDR3 nucleotides are TGTGCCAGCAGCTTAGCCGGGACTAGCAGACAGACCCAGTACTTC.